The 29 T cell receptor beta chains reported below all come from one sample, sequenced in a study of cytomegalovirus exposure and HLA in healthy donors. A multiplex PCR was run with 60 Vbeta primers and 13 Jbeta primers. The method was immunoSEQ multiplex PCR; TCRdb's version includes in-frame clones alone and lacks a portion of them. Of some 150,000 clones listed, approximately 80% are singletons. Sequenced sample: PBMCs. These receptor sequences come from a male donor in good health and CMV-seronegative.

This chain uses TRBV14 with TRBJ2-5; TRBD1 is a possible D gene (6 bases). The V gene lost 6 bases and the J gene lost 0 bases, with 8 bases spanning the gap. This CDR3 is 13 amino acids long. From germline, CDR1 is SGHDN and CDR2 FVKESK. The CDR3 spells CASRDSYQETQYF. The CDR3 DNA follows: TGTGCCAGCAGGGACAGCTACCAAGAGACCCAGTACTTC.

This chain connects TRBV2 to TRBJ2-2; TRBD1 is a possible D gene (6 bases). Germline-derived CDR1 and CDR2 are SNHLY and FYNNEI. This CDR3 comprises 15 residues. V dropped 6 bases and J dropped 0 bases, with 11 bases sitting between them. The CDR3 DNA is TGTGCCAGCAGGGCCCGGACAGCGAACACCGGGGAGCTGTTTTTT. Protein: CASRARTANTGELFF. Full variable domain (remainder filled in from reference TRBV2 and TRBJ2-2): EPEVTQTPSHQVTQMGQEVILRCVPISNHLYFYWYRQILGQKVEFLVSFYNNEISEKSEIFDDQFSVERPDGSNFTLKIRSTKLEDSAMYFCASRARTANTGELFFGEGSRLTVL.

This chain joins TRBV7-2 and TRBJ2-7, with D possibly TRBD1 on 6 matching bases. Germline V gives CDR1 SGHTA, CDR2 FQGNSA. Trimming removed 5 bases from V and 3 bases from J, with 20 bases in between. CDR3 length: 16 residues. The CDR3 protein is CASSVYPLQQGYEQYF. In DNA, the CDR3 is TGTGCCAGCAGCGTCTATCCCCTCCAACAGGGCTACGAGCAGTACTTC.

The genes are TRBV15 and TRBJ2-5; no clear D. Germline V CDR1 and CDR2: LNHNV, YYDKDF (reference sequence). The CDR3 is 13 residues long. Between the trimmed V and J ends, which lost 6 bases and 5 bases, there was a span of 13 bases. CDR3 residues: CATSPVAFETQYF. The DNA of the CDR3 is TGTGCCACCAGTCCGGTTGCCTTTGAGACCCAGTACTTC.

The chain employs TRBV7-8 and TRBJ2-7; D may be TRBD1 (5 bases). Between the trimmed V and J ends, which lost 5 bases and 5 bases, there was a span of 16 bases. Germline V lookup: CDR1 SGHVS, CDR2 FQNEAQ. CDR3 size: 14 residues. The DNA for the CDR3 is TGTGCCAGCAGCCTTTGGACGCAGGGAAACGAGCAGTACTTC. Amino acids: CASSLWTQGNEQYF.

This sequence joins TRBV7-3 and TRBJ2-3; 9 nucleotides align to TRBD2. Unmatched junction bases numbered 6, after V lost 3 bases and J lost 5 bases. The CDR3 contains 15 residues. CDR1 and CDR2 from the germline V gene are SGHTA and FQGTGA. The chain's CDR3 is CASSFGGGAGDTQYF. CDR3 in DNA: TGTGCCAGCAGCTTCGGCGGGGGGGCGGGAGATACGCAGTATTTT.

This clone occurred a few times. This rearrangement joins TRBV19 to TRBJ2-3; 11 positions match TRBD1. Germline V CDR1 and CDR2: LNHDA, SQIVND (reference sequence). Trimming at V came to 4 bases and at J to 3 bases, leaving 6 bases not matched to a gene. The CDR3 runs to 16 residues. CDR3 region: CASSRGTGGGTDTQYF. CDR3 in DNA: TGTGCCAGTAGTAGAGGGACAGGGGGAGGGACAGATACGCAGTATTTT.

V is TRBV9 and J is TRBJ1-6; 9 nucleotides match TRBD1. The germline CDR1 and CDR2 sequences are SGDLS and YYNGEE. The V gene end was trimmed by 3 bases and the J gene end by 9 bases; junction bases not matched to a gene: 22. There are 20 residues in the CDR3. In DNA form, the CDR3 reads TGTGCCAGCAGCGCCCACCCGATGGACAGGGGAGTCGCAGGTGGTTCACCCCTCCACTTT. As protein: CASSAHPMDRGVAGGSPLHF.

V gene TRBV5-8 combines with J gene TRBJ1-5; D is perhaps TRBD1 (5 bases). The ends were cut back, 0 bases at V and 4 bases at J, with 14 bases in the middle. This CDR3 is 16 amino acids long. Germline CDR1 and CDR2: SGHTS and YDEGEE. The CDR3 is CASSLVGGSGNQPQHF. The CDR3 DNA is TGTGCCAGCAGCTTGGTCGGGGGGAGTGGAAATCAGCCCCAGCATTTT.

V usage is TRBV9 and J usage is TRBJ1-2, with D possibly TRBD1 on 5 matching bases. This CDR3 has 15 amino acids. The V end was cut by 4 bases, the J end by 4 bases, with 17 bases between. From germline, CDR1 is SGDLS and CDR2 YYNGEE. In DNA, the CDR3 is TGTGCCAGCAGCAAGGAGTACAGGCCCCCCTATGGCTACACCTTC. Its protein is CASSKEYRPPYGYTF.

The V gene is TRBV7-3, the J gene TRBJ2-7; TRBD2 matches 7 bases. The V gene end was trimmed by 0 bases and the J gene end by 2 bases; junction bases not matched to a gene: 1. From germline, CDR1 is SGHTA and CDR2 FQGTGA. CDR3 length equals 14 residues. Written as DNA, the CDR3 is TGTGCCAGCAGCTTAACTAGCGGGCCCTACGAGCAGTACTTC. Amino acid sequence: CASSLTSGPYEQYF.

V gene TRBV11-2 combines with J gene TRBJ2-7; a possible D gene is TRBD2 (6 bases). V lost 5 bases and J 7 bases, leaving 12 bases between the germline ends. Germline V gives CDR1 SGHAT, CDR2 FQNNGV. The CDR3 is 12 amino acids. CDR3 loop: CASSGRGREQYF. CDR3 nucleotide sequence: TGTGCCAGCAGCGGGCGGGGTAGGGAGCAGTACTTC.

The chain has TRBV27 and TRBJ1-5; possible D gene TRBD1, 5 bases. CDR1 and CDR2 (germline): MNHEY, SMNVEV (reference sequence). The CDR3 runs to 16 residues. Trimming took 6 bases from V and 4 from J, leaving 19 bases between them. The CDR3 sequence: CASSRRGRSINQPQHF. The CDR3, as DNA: TGTGCCAGCAGCCGGAGGGGACGGAGTATAAATCAGCCCCAGCATTTT.

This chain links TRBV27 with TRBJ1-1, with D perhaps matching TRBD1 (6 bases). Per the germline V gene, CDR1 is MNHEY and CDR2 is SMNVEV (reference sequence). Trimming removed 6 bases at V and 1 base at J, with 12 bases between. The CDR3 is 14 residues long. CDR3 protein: CASRLTGANTEAFF. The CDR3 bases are TGTGCCAGCAGGCTGACAGGAGCGAACACTGAAGCTTTCTTT.

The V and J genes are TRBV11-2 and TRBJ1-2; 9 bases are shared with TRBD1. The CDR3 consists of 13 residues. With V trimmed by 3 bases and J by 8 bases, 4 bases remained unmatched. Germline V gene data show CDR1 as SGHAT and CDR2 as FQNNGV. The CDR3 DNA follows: TGTGCCAGCAGCTTGACGACAGGGGGGGGCTACACCTTC. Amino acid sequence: CASSLTTGGGYTF.

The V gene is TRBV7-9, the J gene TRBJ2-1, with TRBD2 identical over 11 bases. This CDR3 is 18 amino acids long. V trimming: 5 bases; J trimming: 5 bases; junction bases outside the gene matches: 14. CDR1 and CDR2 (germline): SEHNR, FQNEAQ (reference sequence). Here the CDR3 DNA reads TGTGCCAGCAGCCCCCGACTAGCGGGGACTGCCAGCGACAATGAGCAGTTCTTC. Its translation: CASSPRLAGTASDNEQFF.

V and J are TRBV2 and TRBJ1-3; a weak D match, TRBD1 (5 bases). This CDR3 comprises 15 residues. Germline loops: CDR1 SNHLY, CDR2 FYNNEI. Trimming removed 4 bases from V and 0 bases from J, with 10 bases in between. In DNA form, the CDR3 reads TGTGCCAGCAGTGGACAGCTCCGCTCTGGAAACACCATATATTTT. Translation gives CASSGQLRSGNTIYF.

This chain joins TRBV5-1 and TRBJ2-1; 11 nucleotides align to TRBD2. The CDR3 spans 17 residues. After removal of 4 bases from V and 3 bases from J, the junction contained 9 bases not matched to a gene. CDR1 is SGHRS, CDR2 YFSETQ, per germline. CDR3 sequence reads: CASSLLEGTSGYNEQFF. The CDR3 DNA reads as TGCGCCAGCAGCCTCCTGGAAGGGACTAGCGGCTACAATGAGCAGTTCTTC. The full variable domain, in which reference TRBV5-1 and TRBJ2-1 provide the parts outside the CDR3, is KAGVTQTPRYLIKTRGQQVTLSCSPISGHRSVSWYQQTPGQGLQFLFEYFSETQRNKGNFPGRFSGRQFSNSRSEMNVSTLELGDSALYLCASSLLEGTSGYNEQFFGPGTRLTVL.

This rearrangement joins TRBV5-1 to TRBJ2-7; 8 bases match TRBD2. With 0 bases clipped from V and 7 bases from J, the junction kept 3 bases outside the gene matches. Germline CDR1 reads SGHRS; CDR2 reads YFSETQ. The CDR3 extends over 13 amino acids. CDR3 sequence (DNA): TGCGCCAGCAGCTTGGGTAGCGGGGCTGAGCAGTACTTC. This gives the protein CASSLGSGAEQYF. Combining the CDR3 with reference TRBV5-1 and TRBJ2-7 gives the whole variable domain KAGVTQTPRYLIKTRGQQVTLSCSPISGHRSVSWYQQTPGQGLQFLFEYFSETQRNKGNFPGRFSGRQFSNSRSEMNVSTLELGDSALYLCASSLGSGAEQYFGPGTRLTVT.

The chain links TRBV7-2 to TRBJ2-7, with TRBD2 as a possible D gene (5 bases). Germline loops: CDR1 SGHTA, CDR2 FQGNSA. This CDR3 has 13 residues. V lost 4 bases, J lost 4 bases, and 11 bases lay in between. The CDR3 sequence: CASSSEGGYEQYF. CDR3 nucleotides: TGTGCCAGCAGCTCCGAGGGTGGTTACGAGCAGTACTTC. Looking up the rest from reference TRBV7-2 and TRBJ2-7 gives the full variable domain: GAGVSQSPSNKVTEKGKDVELRCDPISGHTALYWYRQSLGQGLEFLIYFQGNSAPDKSGLPSDRFSAERTGGSVSTLTIQRTQQEDSAVYLCASSSEGGYEQYFGPGTRLTVT.

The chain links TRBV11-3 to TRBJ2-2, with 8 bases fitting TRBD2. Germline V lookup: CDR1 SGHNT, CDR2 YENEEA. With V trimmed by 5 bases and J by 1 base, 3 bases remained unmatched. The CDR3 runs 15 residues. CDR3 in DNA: TGTGCCAGCAGCCCGGGGGGGGAGAACACCGGGGAGCTGTTTTTT. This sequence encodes CASSPGGENTGELFF.

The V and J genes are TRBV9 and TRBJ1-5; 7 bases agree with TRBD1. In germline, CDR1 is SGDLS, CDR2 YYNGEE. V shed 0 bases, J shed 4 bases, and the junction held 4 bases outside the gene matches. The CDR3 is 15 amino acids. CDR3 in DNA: TGTGCCAGCAGCGTAGAAGGGACAGTAAATCAGCCCCAGCATTTT. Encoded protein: CASSVEGTVNQPQHF. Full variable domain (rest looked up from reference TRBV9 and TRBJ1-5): DSGVTQTPKHLITATGQRVTLRCSPRSGDLSVYWYQQSLDQGLQFLIQYYNGEERAKGNILERFSAQQFPDLHSELNLSSLELGDSALYFCASSVEGTVNQPQHFGDGTRLSIL.

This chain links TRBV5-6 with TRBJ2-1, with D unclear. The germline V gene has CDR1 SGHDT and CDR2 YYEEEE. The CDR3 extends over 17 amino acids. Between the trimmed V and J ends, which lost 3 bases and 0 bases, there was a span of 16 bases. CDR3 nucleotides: TGTGCCAGCAGCTCACTTTACCGTCTAAGCTCCTACAATGAGCAGTTCTTC. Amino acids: CASSSLYRLSSYNEQFF. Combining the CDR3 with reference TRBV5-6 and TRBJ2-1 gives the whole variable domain DAGVTQSPTHLIKTRGQQVTLRCSPKSGHDTVSWYQQALGQGPQFIFQYYEEEERQRGNFPDRFSGHQFPNYSSELNVNALLLGDSALYLCASSSLYRLSSYNEQFFGPGTRLTVL.

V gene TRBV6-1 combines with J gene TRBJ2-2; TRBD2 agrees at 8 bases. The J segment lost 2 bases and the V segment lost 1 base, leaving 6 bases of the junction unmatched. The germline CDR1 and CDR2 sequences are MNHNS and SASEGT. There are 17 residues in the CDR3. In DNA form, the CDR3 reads TGTGCCAGCAGTGAAGGCCGGGGGGGGTCTAACACCGGGGAGCTGTTTTTT. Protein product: CASSEGRGGSNTGELFF.

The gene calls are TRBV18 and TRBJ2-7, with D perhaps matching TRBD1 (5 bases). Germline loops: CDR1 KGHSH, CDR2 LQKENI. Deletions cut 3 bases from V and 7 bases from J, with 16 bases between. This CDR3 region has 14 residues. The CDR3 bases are TGTGCCAGCTCACCCTATCCCCAGGGTGGAGAGCAGTACTTC. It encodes CASSPYPQGGEQYF.

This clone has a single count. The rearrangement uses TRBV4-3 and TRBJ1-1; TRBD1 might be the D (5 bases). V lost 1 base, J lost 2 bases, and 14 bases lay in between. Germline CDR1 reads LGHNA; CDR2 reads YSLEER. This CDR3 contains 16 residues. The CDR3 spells CASSQGAPGVNTEAFF. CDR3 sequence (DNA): TGCGCCAGCAGCCAAGGGGCTCCGGGGGTCAACACTGAAGCTTTCTTT.

The chain's CDR3 is CASSLKGLSNSPLHF. In DNA, the CDR3 is TGTGCCAGCAGTTTAAAGGGGCTTTCAAATTCACCCCTCCACTTT. V usage is TRBV27 and J usage is TRBJ1-6, with a possible D match to TRBD1 (5 bases). This CDR3 has 15 residues. V gave up 2 bases and J gave up 7 bases, with 12 bases separating them. In germline, CDR1 is MNHEY, CDR2 SMNVEV (reference sequence).

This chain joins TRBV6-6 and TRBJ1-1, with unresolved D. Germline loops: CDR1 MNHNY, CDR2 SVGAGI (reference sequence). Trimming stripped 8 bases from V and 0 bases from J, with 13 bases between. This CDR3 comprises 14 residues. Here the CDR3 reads CASHSRELNTEAFF. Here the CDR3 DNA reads TGTGCCAGCCATTCGAGGGAACTGAACACTGAAGCTTTCTTT.

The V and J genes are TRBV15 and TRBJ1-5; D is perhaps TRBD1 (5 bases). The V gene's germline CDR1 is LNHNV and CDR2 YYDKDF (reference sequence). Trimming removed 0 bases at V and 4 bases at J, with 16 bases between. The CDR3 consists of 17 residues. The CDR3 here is CATSRDSRTRNNQPQHF. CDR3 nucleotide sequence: TGTGCCACCAGCAGAGATTCGCGGACAAGGAATAATCAGCCCCAGCATTTT.